The clone carrying this T cell receptor (beta chain) has a count of ten or more. The antigen remains undetermined. This entry is derived from a study of T cells in Graves' hyperthyroidism and ophthalmopathy. The study's findings and limits: Most thyroid clonotypes with frequency above 0.001 were detected in blood. Progression to ophthalmopathy was predicted a median of 6.5 months early.

The germline gives CDR1 LGHNT, CDR2 FRNRAP. V was pared by 2 bases and J by 0 bases, with 6 bases between. The CDR3 runs to 14 residues. Amplification yielded TCR beta CDR3 regions, with RNA transcripts as the source. A set of HTBI primers served as the primers for a first-round RT-PCR of the TCR CDR3. From the multiplex PCR reads, TCRdb called clonotypes with MiXCR, one entry per CDR3 protein. Of roughly 200,000 distinct CDR3 sequences in the sample, about a sixth were seen once. Hyperthyroidism patients were newly diagnosed, had disease duration under 2 months, and were aged 18 to 65 years. Diagnosing involved the use of clinical symptoms, serum thyroxine and TRAb, thyroid ultrasound and orbital computed tomography.

The chain is built from TRBV12-5 and TRBJ2-3; D might be TRBD1 (5 bases). Source material: blood. The receptor was derived from a woman aged 45 to 65 with Graves' hyperthyroidism. CDR3 in DNA: TGTGCTAGTGGTTTGAGGGGAAGCACAGATACGCAGTATTTT. Its translation: CASGLRGSTDTQYF.